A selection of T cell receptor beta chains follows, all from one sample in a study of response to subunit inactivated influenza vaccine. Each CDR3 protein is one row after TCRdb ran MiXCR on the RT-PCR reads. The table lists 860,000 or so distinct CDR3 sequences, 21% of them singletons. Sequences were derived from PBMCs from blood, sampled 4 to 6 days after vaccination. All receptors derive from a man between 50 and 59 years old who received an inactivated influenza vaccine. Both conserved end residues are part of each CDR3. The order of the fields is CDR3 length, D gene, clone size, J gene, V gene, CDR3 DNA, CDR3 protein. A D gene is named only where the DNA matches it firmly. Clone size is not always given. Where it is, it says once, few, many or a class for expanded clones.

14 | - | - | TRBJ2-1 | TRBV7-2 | TGTGCCAGCAGCTTCGACGGAATCTACAATGAGCAGTTCTTC | CASSFDGIYNEQFF
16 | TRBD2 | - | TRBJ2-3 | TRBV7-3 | TGTGCCAGCAGCGCCAATCAAGCGGGAGCGGGAGATACGCAGTATTTT | CASSANQAGAGDTQYF
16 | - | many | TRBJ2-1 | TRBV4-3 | TGCGCCAGCAGCCAAGTTCCGGACGGCTCCTACAATGAGCAGTTCTTC | CASSQVPDGSYNEQFF
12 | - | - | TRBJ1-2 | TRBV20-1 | TGCAGTGCTAGAGACGGCTCACATGGCTACACCTTC | CSARDGSHGYTF
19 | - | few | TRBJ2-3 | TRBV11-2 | TGTGCCAGCACAGCTCGCAGGGTAGGGGGTTCGGGTGGCACAGATACGCAGTATTTT | CASTARRVGGSGGTDTQYF
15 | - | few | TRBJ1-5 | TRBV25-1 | TGTGCCAGCAGTGATCGGACAGCAGACAATCAGCCCCAGCATTTT | CASSDRTADNQPQHF
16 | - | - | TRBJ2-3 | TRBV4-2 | TGTGCCAGCAGCCAAGATCTTGGGCGGGGCACAGATACGCAGTATTTT | CASSQDLGRGTDTQYF
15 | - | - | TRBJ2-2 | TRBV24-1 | TGTGCCACCAGCGGATCGGCTGAAAACACCGGGGAGCTGTTTTTT | CATSGSAENTGELFF
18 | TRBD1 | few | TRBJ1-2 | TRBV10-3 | TGTGCCATCAGTGAAACCCCGGGACAGGGGAAACCCAACAATGGCTACACCTTC | CAISETPGQGKPNNGYTF
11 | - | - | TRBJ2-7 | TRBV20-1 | TGCAGTGCTTCGGGACCAGACGAGCAGTACTTC | CSASGPDEQYF
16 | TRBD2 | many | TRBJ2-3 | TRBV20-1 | TGCAGTGCTAGTGATTTGGGACTAGCCTTCACAGATACGCAGTATTTT | CSASDLGLAFTDTQYF
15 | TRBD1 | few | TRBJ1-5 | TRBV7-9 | TGTGCCAGCAGCTTAAAAAGACAGGGCCGGCAGCCCCAGCATTTT | CASSLKRQGRQPQHF
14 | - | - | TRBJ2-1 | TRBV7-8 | TGTGCCAGCAGCTTAACCACGGACTACAATGAGCAGTTCTTC | CASSLTTDYNEQFF
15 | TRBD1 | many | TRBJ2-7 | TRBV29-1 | TGCAGCGTTGAAGATAGGGGACAGGGACTATACGAGCAGTACTTC | CSVEDRGQGLYEQYF
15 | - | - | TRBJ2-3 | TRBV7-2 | TGTGCCAGCAGCCGATACGGGGCCTTAAGGGGAACGCAGTATTTT | CASSRYGALRGTQYF
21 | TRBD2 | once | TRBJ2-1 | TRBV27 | TGTGCCAGCAGTTTATCTCTAGGCACTAGCGGGAGGTACCTACCTAACAATGAGCAGTTCTTC | CASSLSLGTSGRYLPNNEQFF
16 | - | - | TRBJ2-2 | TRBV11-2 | TGTGCCAGCAGCCATCACTTCGGGGCGCGGACCGGGGAGCTGTTTTTT | CASSHHFGARTGELFF
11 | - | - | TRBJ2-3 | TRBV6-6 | TGTGCCAGCGAGGGTGGGTATACGCAGTATTTT | CASEGGYTQYF
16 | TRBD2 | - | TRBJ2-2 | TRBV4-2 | TGTGCCAGCAGCACCGAGCGGGGGGCGAACACCGGGGAGCTGTTTTTT | CASSTERGANTGELFF
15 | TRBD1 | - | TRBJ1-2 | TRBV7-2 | TGTGCCAGCAGCTCTTCCCCCCGGACAGGGAATGGCTACACCTTC | CASSSSPRTGNGYTF
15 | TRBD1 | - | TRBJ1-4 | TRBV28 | TGTGCCAGCAGTTTAACTCTCGGACAGGGGGAAAAACTGTTTTTT | CASSLTLGQGEKLFF
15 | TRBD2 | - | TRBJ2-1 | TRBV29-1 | TGCAGCGTTGAGGGCAGGACTAGCTGGGCCGATGAGCAGTTCTTC | CSVEGRTSWADEQFF
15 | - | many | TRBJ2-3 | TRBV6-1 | TGTGCCAGCAGTGAACAATATACTAGCACAGATACGCAGTATTTT | CASSEQYTSTDTQYF
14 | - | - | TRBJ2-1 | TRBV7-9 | TGTGCCAGCAGCTTATGGGAGTCCTACAATGAGCAGTTCTTC | CASSLWESYNEQFF
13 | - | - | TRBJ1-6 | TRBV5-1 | TGCGCCAGCAGCTTTAATATGAAATCACCCCTCCACTTT | CASSFNMKSPLHF
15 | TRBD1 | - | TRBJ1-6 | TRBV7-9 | TGTGCCAGCAGCTCTGAGACAGGGATTCGGTCACCCCTCCACTTT | CASSSETGIRSPLHF
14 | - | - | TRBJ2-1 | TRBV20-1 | TGCAGTGCTAGGGACAGCTACTCCTACAATGAGCAGTTCTTC | CSARDSYSYNEQFF
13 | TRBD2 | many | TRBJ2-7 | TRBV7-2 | TGTGCCAGCAGTCGCAATAGCGGGAACGAGCAGTACTTC | CASSRNSGNEQYF
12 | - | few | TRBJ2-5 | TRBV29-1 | TGCAGCGTTGACCGGGTCCAAGAGACCCAGTACTTC | CSVDRVQETQYF
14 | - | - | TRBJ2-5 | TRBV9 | TGTGCCAGCAGCGTAGACTCCGGGTGGGAGACCCAGTACTTC | CASSVDSGWETQYF
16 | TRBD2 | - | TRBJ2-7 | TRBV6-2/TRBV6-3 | TGTGCCAGCAGTTCCGGGACTAGCGGGAGCCCCCTCGAGCAGTACTTC | CASSSGTSGSPLEQYF
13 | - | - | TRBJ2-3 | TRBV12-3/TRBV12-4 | TGTGCCAGCAGATACCAGGACGTAGATACGCAGTATTTT | CASRYQDVDTQYF
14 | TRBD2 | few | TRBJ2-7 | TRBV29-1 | TGCAGCGTTGCGAGACTAGCGGGAGGAGGAGAGCAGTACTTC | CSVARLAGGGEQYF
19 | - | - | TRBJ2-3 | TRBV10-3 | TGTGCCATCAGTGAATCGGAACTTTCTACAATTCCTAGCACAGATACGCAGTATTTT | CAISESELSTIPSTDTQYF
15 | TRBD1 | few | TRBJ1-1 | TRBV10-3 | TGTGCCATCAGTGGAACGGGACAGGGGAAAACTGAAGCTTTCTTT | CAISGTGQGKTEAFF
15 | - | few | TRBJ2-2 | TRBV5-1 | TGCGCCAGCAGCTTGGGGTCAGGCATCACCGGGGAGCTGTTTTTT | CASSLGSGITGELFF
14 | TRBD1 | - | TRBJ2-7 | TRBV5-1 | TGCGCCAGCAGTCGACAGGGGCGGAACTACGAGCAGTACTTC | CASSRQGRNYEQYF
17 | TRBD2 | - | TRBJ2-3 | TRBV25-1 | TGTGCCAGCAGTGATAGGGGCGAGCGGGAGCTAACAGATACGCAGTATTTT | CASSDRGERELTDTQYF
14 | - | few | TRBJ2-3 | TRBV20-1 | TGCAGTGCTAGAAGACCGACTAGCACAGATACGCAGTATTTT | CSARRPTSTDTQYF
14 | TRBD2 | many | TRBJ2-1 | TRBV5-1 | TGCGCCAGCTATAGCGGGGCCTACTACAATGAGCAGTTCTTC | CASYSGAYYNEQFF
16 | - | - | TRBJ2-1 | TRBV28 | TGTGCCAGCAGTTTCAAGCGGCCCACCTCCTACAATGAGCAGTTCTTC | CASSFKRPTSYNEQFF
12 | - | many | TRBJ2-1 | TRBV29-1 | TGCAGCGTAGGACACACCTACAATGAGCAGTTCTTC | CSVGHTYNEQFF
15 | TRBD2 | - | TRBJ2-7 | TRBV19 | TGTGCCAGTAGTATAGGACTAGCGGAGCCCTACGAGCAGTACTTC | CASSIGLAEPYEQYF
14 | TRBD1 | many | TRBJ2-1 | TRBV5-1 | TGCGCCAGCCTCCCCGGACAGGGATACAATGAGCAGTTCTTC | CASLPGQGYNEQFF
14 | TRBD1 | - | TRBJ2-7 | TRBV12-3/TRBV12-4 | TGTGCCAGCAGTTTAGCTGGACAGGACCACAAGCAGTACTTC | CASSLAGQDHKQYF